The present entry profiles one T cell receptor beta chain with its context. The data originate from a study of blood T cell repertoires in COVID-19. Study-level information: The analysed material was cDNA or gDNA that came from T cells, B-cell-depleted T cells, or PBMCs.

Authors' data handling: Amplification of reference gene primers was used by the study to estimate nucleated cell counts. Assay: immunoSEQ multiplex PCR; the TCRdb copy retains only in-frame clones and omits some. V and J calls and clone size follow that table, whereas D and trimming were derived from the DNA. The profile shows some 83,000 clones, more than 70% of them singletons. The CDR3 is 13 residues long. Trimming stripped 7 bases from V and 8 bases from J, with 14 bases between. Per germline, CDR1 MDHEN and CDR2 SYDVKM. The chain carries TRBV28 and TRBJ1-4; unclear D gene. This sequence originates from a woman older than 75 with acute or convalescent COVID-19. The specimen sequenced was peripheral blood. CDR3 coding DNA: TGTGCCAGCACCCCCTCGGCCAGGGAAAAACTGTTTTTT. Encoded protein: CASTPSAREKLFF.